One sample yielded the 18 T cell receptor beta chains listed below, sequenced in a study of cytomegalovirus exposure and HLA in healthy donors (dated by TCRdb to 2016 to 2017). Libraries were constructed by the immunoSEQ multiplex PCR assay. The multiplex PCR relied on a mix of 60 forward primers for TCR Vbeta segments and 13 reverse primers for TCR Jbeta segments. Entries here come from immuneACCESS through TCRdb and include only in-frame sequences with V and J called. Some clones fail to appear in such tables; in the studies checked, an unresolved V gene covers under half of the shortfall, and the cause of the remainder is unknown. This sample has about 140,000 clones in its table, and roughly 90% of those were observed once. The top ten constitute 0.45% to 0.55% of the sample. Input material: PBMCs. Receptors were obtained from a woman aged 40 to 50 in good health and CMV-seronegative.

The rearrangement links TRBV6-1 to TRBJ2-7, with 8 bases matching TRBD1. With V trimmed by 4 bases and J by 2 bases, 7 bases remained unmatched. The CDR3 has 15 amino acids. Per germline, CDR1 MNHNS and CDR2 SASEGT. CDR3 nucleotides: TGTGCCAGCAGTGCCACCGGGACAGGCACCTACGAGCAGTACTTC. Translating it yields CASSATGTGTYEQYF.

The genes are TRBV7-9 and TRBJ1-1, with a tentative D call TRBD1 (5 bases). The germline gives CDR1 SEHNR, CDR2 FQNEAQ (reference sequence). This CDR3 has 15 amino acids. V shed 4 bases and J shed 1 base, with 13 bases lying between them. CDR3 DNA sequence: TGTGCCAGCAGCTCAGGATTCACAGGGAACACTGAAGCTTTCTTT. Its translation is CASSSGFTGNTEAFF.

DNA for the CDR3: TGTGCCAGCAGTAAGGGAGGAACGAACACTGAAGCTTTCTTT. Its protein is CASSKGGTNTEAFF. This rearrangement joins TRBV28 to TRBJ1-1; D is unclear. Trimming removed 5 bases from V and 1 base from J, with 11 bases in between. CDR1 and CDR2 (germline): MDHEN, SYDVKM. The CDR3 spans 14 residues.

This clone was recorded only once. The chain is built from TRBV10-3 and TRBJ2-1, with D possibly TRBD2 on 6 matching bases. Looked up from germline, CDR1 is ENHRY and CDR2 is SYGVKD. The CDR3 contains 14 residues. The V end was cut by 5 bases, the J end by 4 bases, with 12 bases between. The CDR3 DNA reads TGTGCCATCAGTCGGGAGCTGATGTACAATGAGCAGTTCTTC. It codes for CAISRELMYNEQFF.

The V call is TRBV6-1, the J call TRBJ2-2, with D perhaps matching TRBD1 (5 bases). Trimming left V 5 bases short and J 5 bases short, with 9 bases between. The CDR3 length is 13 residues. CDR1 is MNHNS and CDR2 is SASEGT in the germline V gene. CDR3 nucleotide sequence: TGTGCCAGCAGTACGCAGGGAACCGGGGAGCTGTTTTTT. Translating it yields CASSTQGTGELFF.

CDR3 loop: CASTRDRMNTEAFF. The CDR3 region has the DNA TGCGCCAGCACCCGGGACAGAATGAACACTGAAGCTTTCTTT. The chain joins TRBV5-1 to TRBJ1-1; 7 bases line up with TRBD1. Trimming cost V 6 bases and J 0 bases; bases outside gene matches: 5. CDR3 length: 14 amino acids. CDR1 is SGHRS and CDR2 is YFSETQ in the germline V gene.

The chain is built from TRBV9 and TRBJ2-5; D gene uncertain. Germline assignment: CDR1 SGDLS and CDR2 YYNGEE. CDR3 length: 13 residues. V was trimmed by 0 bases and J by 4 bases, leaving 7 bases between them. The CDR3, as DNA: TGTGCCAGCAGCGTAGACAGTTCAGAGACCCAGTACTTC. It specifies CASSVDSSETQYF.

The rearrangement links TRBV2 to TRBJ2-2, with D tentatively TRBD2 (6 bases). There are 15 residues in the CDR3. Germline V gene lookup returns CDR1 SNHLY and CDR2 FYNNEI. The V gene lost 7 bases and the J gene lost 5 bases, with 17 bases spanning the gap. The CDR3 region is CASTVRVGRTGELFF. The CDR3 DNA reads TGTGCCAGCACTGTAAGGGTAGGGAGGACCGGGGAGCTGTTTTTT.

This rearrangement joins TRBV19 to TRBJ1-5; 9 bases agree with TRBD1. V shed 3 bases, J shed 5 bases, and the junction held 2 bases outside the gene matches. Germline CDR1 and CDR2: LNHDA and SQIVND (reference sequence). There are 14 residues in the CDR3. CDR3 sequence (DNA): TGTGCCAGTAGTATTAGGACAGGGGATCAGCCCCAGCATTTT. Translating gives CASSIRTGDQPQHF.

The chain couples TRBV6-5 to TRBJ2-5; perhaps TRBD1 as D (5 bases). Trimming cost V 10 bases and J 1 base, with 13 bases left between them. This CDR3 has 13 amino acids. CDR1 and CDR2 (germline): MNHEY, SVGAGI. CDR3 region: CATLDRTQETQYF. Here the CDR3 DNA reads TGTGCCACCTTAGACAGAACCCAAGAGACCCAGTACTTC.

The chain employs TRBV6-5 and TRBJ2-7; D unresolved. The V and J ends lost 4 bases and 0 bases respectively, with 7 bases between them. The CDR3 sequence is 13 residues long. Per germline, CDR1 MNHEY and CDR2 SVGAGI. CDR3 loop: CASSFFSSYEQYF. CDR3 sequence (DNA): TGTGCCAGCAGTTTTTTCAGCTCCTACGAGCAGTACTTC.

The chain links TRBV10-3 to TRBJ2-3, with D uncertain. This CDR3 spans 13 amino acids. The germline V gene has CDR1 ENHRY and CDR2 SYGVKD. V dropped 5 bases and J dropped 3 bases, with 9 bases sitting between them. CDR3 residues: CAISFSGTDTQYF. CDR3 DNA: TGTGCCATCAGTTTCTCCGGGACAGATACGCAGTATTTT.

This chain connects TRBV11-3 to TRBJ2-1; the D gene is possibly TRBD2 (5 bases). The CDR3 consists of 17 residues. V lost 2 bases and J 4 bases, leaving 18 bases between the germline ends. Germline loops: CDR1 SGHNT, CDR2 YENEEA. The CDR3 nucleotides are TGTGCCAGCAGCTTATTTTGGAGGCTAGCCGGTTACAATGAGCAGTTCTTC. Protein: CASSLFWRLAGYNEQFF.

The chain joins TRBV7-8 to TRBJ2-5; TRBD1 aligns across 9 bases. Trimming cost V 4 bases and J 5 bases; bases outside gene matches: 17. The CDR3 sequence is 18 residues long. In germline, CDR1 is SGHVS, CDR2 FQNEAQ. As DNA, the CDR3 is TGTGCCAGCAGCTCAGGTTATTCCGGGACAGGGTCGAGGGAGACCCAGTACTTC. Amino acid sequence: CASSSGYSGTGSRETQYF. Full variable domain (rest looked up from reference TRBV7-8 and TRBJ2-5): GAGVSQSPRYKVAKRGQDVALRCDPISGHVSLFWYQQALGQGPEFLTYFQNEAQLDKSGLPSDRFFAERPEGSVSTLKIQRTQQEDSAVYLCASSSGYSGTGSRETQYFGPGTRLLVL.

This clone was seen a handful of times. The V and J genes are TRBV5-6 and TRBJ2-7, with 8 bases lining up with TRBD1. The J segment lost 5 bases and the V segment lost 1 base, leaving 2 bases of the junction unmatched. Germline V lookup: CDR1 SGHDT, CDR2 YYEEEE. The CDR3 totals 13 residues. CDR3 bases: TGTGCCAGCAGCTTGACAGGGGGAGACGAGCAGTACTTC. It translates to CASSLTGGDEQYF.

This clone has just one count. The V call is TRBV6-1, the J call TRBJ2-7; the D gene is possibly TRBD1 (6 bases). V was clipped by 3 bases and J by 5 bases, with 14 bases between them. Germline CDR1 is MNHNS and CDR2 is SASEGT. CDR3 length: 14 amino acids. The CDR3 here is CASSDVGALDEQYF. As DNA, the CDR3 is TGTGCCAGCAGTGACGTGGGGGCATTAGACGAGCAGTACTTC.

The chain recombines TRBV2 with TRBJ2-3, with 15 bases matching TRBD2. The germline gives CDR1 SNHLY, CDR2 FYNNEI. The CDR3 is 17 residues long. The junction had 5 bases not matched to a gene; V was cut back by 7 bases and J by 0 bases. The CDR3 here is CASNGLAGGASTDTQYF. Here the CDR3 DNA reads TGTGCCAGCAACGGACTAGCGGGAGGGGCTAGCACAGATACGCAGTATTTT. The complete variable domain, with remaining parts taken from reference TRBV2 and TRBJ2-3, reads EPEVTQTPSHQVTQMGQEVILRCVPISNHLYFYWYRQILGQKVEFLVSFYNNEISEKSEIFDDQFSVERPDGSNFTLKIRSTKLEDSAMYFCASNGLAGGASTDTQYFGPGTRLTVL.

V is TRBV6-4 and J is TRBJ2-1, with TRBD2 identical over 10 bases. Germline V gene sequence: CDR1 MRHNA, CDR2 SNTAGT. Trimming at V came to 5 bases and at J to 8 bases, leaving 9 bases not matched to a gene. This CDR3 has 15 amino acids. CDR3 loop: CASSPSSGSGYEQFF. In DNA form, the CDR3 reads TGTGCCAGCAGTCCCTCTAGCGGGAGTGGGTATGAGCAGTTCTTC.